This is a list of T cell receptor beta chains from one sample in a study of spatial heterogeneity in lung cancer. TCRdb reprocessed the 5' RACE reads with MiXCR, giving one entry per CDR3 protein. The sample lists some 35,000 distinct CDR3 sequences, 6% to 9.5% occurring once. The material was PBMCs, obtained at follow-up. Source of these receptors: a male donor with early-stage non-small cell lung cancer. Each CDR3 is given with its conserved first and last residue. The D gene is left open where the match is weak. Not every row has a clone size; where given, it reads once, few, many or a size class.

>many|TRBJ2-7|-|TRBV10-1
CASSKITTPYEQYF
TGCGCCAGCAGTAAAATAACTACCCCCTACGAGCAGTACTTC
>few|TRBJ2-2|-|TRBV6-1
CASRIQLTNTGELFF
TGTGCCAGCAGGATCCAACTTACCAACACCGGGGAGCTGTTTTTT
>few|TRBJ1-2|-|TRBV21-1
CASSKEAETGGPYGYTF
TGTGCCAGCAGCAAAGAAGCGGAGACAGGGGGCCCCTATGGCTACACCTTC
>many|TRBJ1-2|-|TRBV6-1
CASREGHYPQGNYGYTF
TGTGCCAGCAGGGAGGGACATTACCCCCAAGGGAACTATGGCTACACCTTC
>many|TRBJ2-1|TRBD2|TRBV7-2
CASTTSGGRNEQFF
TGTGCCAGCACGACTAGCGGGGGGAGGAATGAGCAGTTCTTC
>-|TRBJ1-2|-|TRBV5-1
CASRVGDYGYTF
TGCGCCAGCAGGGTGGGGGACTATGGCTACACCTTC
>-|TRBJ2-1|TRBD2|TRBV6-6
CASSYSLAGGPNFF
TGTGCCAGCAGTTACTCGCTAGCGGGGGGGCCGAATTTCTTC
>many|TRBJ2-5|-|TRBV12-3/TRBV12-4
CASSFYGQETQYF
TGTGCCAGCAGTTTCTACGGACAAGAGACCCAGTACTTC
>few|TRBJ2-3|-|TRBV5-5
CASSLDLGQSYTQYF
TGTGCCAGCAGCTTGGATTTGGGTCAAAGTTATACGCAGTATTTT
>-|TRBJ1-1|-|TRBV5-1
CASSLAGSTTEAFF
TGCGCCAGCAGCTTGGCTGGGAGTACGACTGAAGCTTTCTTT
>many|TRBJ2-3|-|TRBV7-2
CASSPGRTTDTQYF
TGTGCCAGCAGCCCCGGACGGACTACAGATACGCAGTATTTT
>many|TRBJ1-5|-|TRBV2
CASSEGKGLNQPQHF
TGTGCCAGCAGTGAAGGGAAAGGCCTCAATCAGCCCCAGCATTTT
>few|TRBJ1-5|-|TRBV12-3/TRBV12-4
CASSPTAGQPQHF
TGTGCCAGCAGCCCGACGGCCGGCCAGCCCCAGCATTTT
>many|TRBJ2-3|-|TRBV6-1
CASGSGDRTDTQYF
TGTGCCAGTGGATCGGGGGACCGCACAGATACGCAGTATTTT
>-|TRBJ2-7|-|TRBV7-2
CASSLGTIYEQYF
TGTGCCAGCAGCTTAGGGACAATCTACGAGCAGTACTTC
>few|TRBJ1-5|-|TRBV10-3
CAISDGGAPSNQPQHF
TGTGCCATCAGTGATGGGGGGGCTCCTAGCAATCAGCCCCAGCATTTT
>many|TRBJ2-3|-|TRBV2
CASSETATDTQYF
TGTGCCAGCAGTGAAACGGCCACAGATACGCAGTATTTT
>many|TRBJ2-7|-|TRBV4-1
CASSQESRSSYEQYF
TGCGCCAGCAGCCAAGAGTCTCGAAGCTCCTACGAGCAGTACTTC
>-|TRBJ1-2|-|TRBV11-2
CASSLTENYGYTF
TGTGCCAGCAGCCTGACAGAAAACTATGGCTACACCTTC
>many|TRBJ2-7|TRBD2|TRBV20-1
CSASGGGSSYEQYF
TGCAGTGCTAGCGGCGGGGGGAGCTCCTACGAGCAGTACTTC